This paragraph reports one TCR beta chain. Germline V gene data show CDR1 as MNHEY and CDR2 as SVGEGT. J was trimmed by 4 bases and V by 4 bases; bases with no gene match: 7. The CDR3 has 14 residues. Libraries were prepared by immunoSEQ multiplex PCR; TCRdb keeps only in-frame clonotypes and omits some of them. The profile covers 110,000 to 150,000 clones, with roughly 80% appearing a single time and roughly 5.6% taken by the ten largest. Study members were between about 18 and 95 years old and lived in approximately 25 US regions. The data were obtained in a study of blood T cell repertoires in COVID-19. Study in general: The origin of the acute and convalescent COVID-19 samples was the United States, Italy and Spain.

The TCR originated in a woman in her forties or fifties who had recovered from COVID-19. Sequenced input: PBMCs or T cells enriched from blood (not recorded which). V is TRBV6-2 or TRBV6-3 and J is TRBJ2-7; 7 bases are shared with TRBD2. DNA of the CDR3: TGTGCCAGCAGTTGGGGCGGGGGTTCTTACGAGCAGTACGTC. Encoded protein: CASSWGGGSYEQYV.